Below, 3 T cell receptor beta chains from the same sample are listed, as sequenced in a study of control samples from healthy donors and cancer patients. Only in-frame clones appear in the TCRdb table, and some are missing; sequencing was by immunoSEQ multiplex PCR. The sample contains around 170,000 clones, 80% to 95% of which appear only once. The sequenced sample was blood. The receptor source for this set is a woman younger than 45 in good health.

The J gene is TRBJ2-7, the V gene TRBV6-2 or TRBV6-3, with D perhaps assigned TRBD1 or TRBD2 (5 bases each). From germline, CDR1 is MNHEY and CDR2 SVGEGT. V was cut by 1 base and J by 4 bases, with 8 bases left in between. The CDR3 spans 13 residues. Here the CDR3 reads CASSYWGWYEQYF. The CDR3 coding sequence is TGTGCCAGCAGTTACTGGGGGTGGTACGAGCAGTACTTC.

The V gene is TRBV19, the J gene TRBJ1-5; D perhaps matches TRBD1 (5 bases). The CDR3 consists of 16 residues. Germline V gene lookup returns CDR1 LNHDA and CDR2 SQIVND (reference sequence). V lost 2 bases and J lost 0, with 11 bases in between. In DNA, the CDR3 is TGTGCCAGTAGTATAAACATGGGACCTAGCAATCAGCCCCAGCATTTT. This sequence encodes CASSINMGPSNQPQHF.

The chain's CDR3 is CSVGPGDYEQYF. The CDR3 nucleotides read TGCAGCGTTGGCCCGGGCGACTACGAGCAGTACTTC. This chain joins TRBV29-1 and TRBJ2-7, with no clear D. The length of the CDR3 is 12 residues. Trimming took 4 bases from V and 3 from J, leaving 10 bases between them. CDR1 is SQVTM, CDR2 ANQGSEA, per germline.